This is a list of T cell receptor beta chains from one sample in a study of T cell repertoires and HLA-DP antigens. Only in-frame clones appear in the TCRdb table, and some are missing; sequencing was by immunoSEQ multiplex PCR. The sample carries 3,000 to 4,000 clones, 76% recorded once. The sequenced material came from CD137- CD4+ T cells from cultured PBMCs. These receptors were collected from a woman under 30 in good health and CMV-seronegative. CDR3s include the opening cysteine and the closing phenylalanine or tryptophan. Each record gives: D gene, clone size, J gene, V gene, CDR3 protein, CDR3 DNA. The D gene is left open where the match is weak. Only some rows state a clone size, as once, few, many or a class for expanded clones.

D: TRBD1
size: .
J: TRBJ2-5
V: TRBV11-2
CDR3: CASSLVGTGKITETQYF
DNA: TGTGCCAGCAGCTTAGTTGGGACAGGGAAAATAACGGAGACCCAGTACTTC

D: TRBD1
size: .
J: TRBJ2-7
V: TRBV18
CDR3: CASSPLGQGYEQYF
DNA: TGTGCCAGCTCACCACTTGGACAGGGTTACGAGCAGTACTTC

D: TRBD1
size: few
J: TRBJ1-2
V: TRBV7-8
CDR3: CASSRDRGPANYGYTF
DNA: TGTGCCAGCAGCAGGGACAGGGGTCCGGCTAACTATGGCTACACCTTC

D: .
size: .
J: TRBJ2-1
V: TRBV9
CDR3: CASSAELAYNEQFF
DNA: TGTGCCAGCAGCGCGGAGTTAGCCTACAATGAGCAGTTCTTC

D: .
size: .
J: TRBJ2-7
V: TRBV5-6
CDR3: CASTPGRGHEQYF
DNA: TGTGCCAGCACCCCGGGAAGGGGTCACGAGCAGTACTTC

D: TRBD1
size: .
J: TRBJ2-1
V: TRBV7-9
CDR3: CASSLWTGDNEQFF
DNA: TGTGCCAGCAGCCTTTGGACAGGGGACAATGAGCAGTTCTTC

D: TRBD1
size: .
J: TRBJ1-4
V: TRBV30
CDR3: CAFDRVNRKLFF
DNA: TGTGCCTTCGACAGGGTAAACCGAAAACTGTTTTTT

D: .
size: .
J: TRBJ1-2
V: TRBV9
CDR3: CASSDGFGAPGPNYGYTF
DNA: TGTGCCAGCAGCGATGGGTTCGGTGCCCCGGGGCCTAACTATGGCTACACCTTC

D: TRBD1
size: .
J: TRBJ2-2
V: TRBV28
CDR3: CASSLRQGNRELFF
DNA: TGTGCCAGCAGTTTACGACAGGGTAACCGGGAGCTGTTTTTT

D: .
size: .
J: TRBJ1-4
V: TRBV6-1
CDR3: CASSKNEKLFF
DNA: TGTGCCAGCAGTAAAAATGAAAAACTGTTTTTT

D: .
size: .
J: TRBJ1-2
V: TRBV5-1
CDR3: CASSLESPNYGYTF
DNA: TGCGCCAGCAGCTTGGAGTCACCCAACTATGGCTACACCTTC

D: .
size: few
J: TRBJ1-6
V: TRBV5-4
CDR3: CASSSDTGMGGLTSF
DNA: TGTGCCAGCAGCTCGGACACAGGGATGGGGGGCCTTACTTCTTTT

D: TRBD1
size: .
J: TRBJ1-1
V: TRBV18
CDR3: CASSLLARGENTEAFF
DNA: TGTGCCAGCTCACTACTAGCCAGGGGGGAGAACACTGAAGCTTTCTTT

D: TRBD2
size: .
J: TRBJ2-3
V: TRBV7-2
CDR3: CASSLPGGATDTQYF
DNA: TGTGCCAGCAGCTTACCCGGGGGGGCTACAGATACGCAGTATTTT

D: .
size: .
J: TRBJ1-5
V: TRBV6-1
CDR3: CASSERLSGNQPQHF
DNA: TGTGCCAGCAGTGAGCGCCTGTCGGGCAATCAGCCCCAGCATTTT

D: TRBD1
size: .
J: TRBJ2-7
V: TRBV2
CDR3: CASSLGGSLYEQYF
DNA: TGTGCCAGCAGCTTAGGGGGCAGCCTCTACGAGCAGTACTTC

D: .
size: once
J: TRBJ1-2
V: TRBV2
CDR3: CASSDGRVYGYTF
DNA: TGTGCCAGCAGTGATGGGCGGGTCTATGGCTACACCTTC

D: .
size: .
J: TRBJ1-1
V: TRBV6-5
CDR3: CATAPNRPMNTEAFF
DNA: TGTGCCACCGCCCCCAACCGACCGATGAACACTGAAGCTTTCTTT

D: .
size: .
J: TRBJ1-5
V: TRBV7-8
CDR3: CASSLRRALGNQPQHF
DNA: TGTGCCAGCAGCCTAAGACGGGCTTTAGGCAATCAGCCCCAGCATTTT

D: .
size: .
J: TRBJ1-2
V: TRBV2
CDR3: CASSELRGDGYTF
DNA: TGTGCCAGCAGTGAATTACGTGGGGATGGCTACACCTTC

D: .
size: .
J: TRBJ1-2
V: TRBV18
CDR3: CASSPLTGNSNYGYTF
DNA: TGTGCCAGCTCACCGCTAACAGGGAACTCTAACTATGGCTACACCTTC

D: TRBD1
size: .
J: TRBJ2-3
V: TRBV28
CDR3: CASSFGGTASQGTQYF
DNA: TGTGCCAGCAGTTTTGGTGGGACAGCCTCGCAGGGTACGCAGTATTTT

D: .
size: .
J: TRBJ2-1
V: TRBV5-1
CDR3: CASSARYSSYNEQFF
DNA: TGCGCCAGCAGCGCCAGATATTCCTCCTACAATGAGCAGTTCTTC

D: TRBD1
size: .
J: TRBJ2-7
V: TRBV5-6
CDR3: CASSLVDRVFSEQYF
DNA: TGTGCCAGCAGCTTGGTCGACAGGGTTTTCTCCGAGCAGTACTTC

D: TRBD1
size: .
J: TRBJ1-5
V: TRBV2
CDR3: CASRRQGANQPQHF
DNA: TGTGCCAGCAGGAGACAGGGTGCCAATCAGCCCCAGCATTTT

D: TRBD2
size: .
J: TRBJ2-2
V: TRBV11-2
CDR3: CASSPRGDRGGVNTGELFF
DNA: TGTGCCAGCAGCCCGAGAGGGGATCGGGGGGGAGTTAACACCGGGGAGCTGTTTTTT

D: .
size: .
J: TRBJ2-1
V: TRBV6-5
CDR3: CASSYSSRFYNEQFF
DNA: TGTGCCAGCAGTTACTCGAGCAGGTTCTACAATGAGCAGTTCTTC

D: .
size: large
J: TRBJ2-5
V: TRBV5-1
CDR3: CASSYTGMGQETQYF
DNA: TGCGCCAGCAGCTATACAGGGATGGGCCAAGAGACCCAGTACTTC

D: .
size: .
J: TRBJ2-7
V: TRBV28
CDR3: CASTGRGNEQYF
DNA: TGTGCCAGCACCGGTCGGGGGAACGAGCAGTACTTC

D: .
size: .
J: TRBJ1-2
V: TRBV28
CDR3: CASRGEGSRYGYTF
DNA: TGTGCCAGCAGGGGGGAGGGATCAAGGTATGGCTACACCTTC

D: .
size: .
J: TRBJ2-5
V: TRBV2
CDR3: CASIEGQQETQYF
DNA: TGTGCCAGCATCGAAGGACAACAAGAGACCCAGTACTTC

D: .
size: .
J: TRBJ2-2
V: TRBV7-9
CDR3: CASSFLQGTGELFF
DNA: TGTGCCAGCAGTTTCCTTCAGGGGACCGGGGAGCTGTTTTTT

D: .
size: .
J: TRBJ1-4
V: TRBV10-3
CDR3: CAISGIRTATNEKLFF
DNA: TGTGCCATCAGTGGAATTCGTACAGCAACTAATGAAAAACTGTTTTTT

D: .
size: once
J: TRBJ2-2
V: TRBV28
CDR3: CASSYPDTGELFF
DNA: TGTGCCAGCAGTTATCCAGACACCGGGGAGCTGTTTTTT

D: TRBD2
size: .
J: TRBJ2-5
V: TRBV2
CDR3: CASRLLAESQETQYF
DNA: TGTGCCAGCAGGTTACTAGCGGAGAGCCAAGAGACCCAGTACTTC

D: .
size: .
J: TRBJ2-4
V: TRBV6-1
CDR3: CASSEAGVPNIQYF
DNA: TGTGCCAGCAGTGAAGCAGGGGTGCCGAACATTCAGTACTTC

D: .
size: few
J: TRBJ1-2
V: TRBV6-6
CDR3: CASSYLIQGGDGYTF
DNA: TGTGCCAGCAGTTACCTAATACAGGGAGGGGATGGCTACACCTTC

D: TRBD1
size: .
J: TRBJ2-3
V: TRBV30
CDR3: CAWSGGQGVTDTQYF
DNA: TGTGCCTGGAGTGGTGGACAGGGCGTGACAGATACGCAGTATTTT

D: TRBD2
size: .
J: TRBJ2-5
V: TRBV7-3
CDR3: CASSSLTSGGAIETQYF
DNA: TGTGCCAGCAGCTCATTGACTAGCGGGGGGGCAATCGAGACCCAGTACTTC

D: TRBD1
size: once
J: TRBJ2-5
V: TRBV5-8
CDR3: CASSTGDRGRETQYF
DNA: TGTGCCAGCAGCACCGGGGACAGGGGGCGAGAGACCCAGTACTTC

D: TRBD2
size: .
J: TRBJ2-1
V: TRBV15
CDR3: CATINGGAGYEQFF
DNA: TGTGCCACCATAAACGGGGGGGCCGGATATGAGCAGTTCTTC